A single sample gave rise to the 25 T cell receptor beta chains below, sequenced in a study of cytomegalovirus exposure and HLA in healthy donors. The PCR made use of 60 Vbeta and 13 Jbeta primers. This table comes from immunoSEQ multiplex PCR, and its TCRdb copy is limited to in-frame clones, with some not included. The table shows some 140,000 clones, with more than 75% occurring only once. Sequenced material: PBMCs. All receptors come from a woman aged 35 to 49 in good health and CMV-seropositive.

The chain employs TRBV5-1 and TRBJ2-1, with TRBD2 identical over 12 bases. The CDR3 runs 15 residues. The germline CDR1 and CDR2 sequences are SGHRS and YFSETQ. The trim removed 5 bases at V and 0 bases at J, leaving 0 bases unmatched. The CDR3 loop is CASRTSGSSYNEQFF. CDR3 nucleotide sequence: TGCGCCAGCAGGACTAGCGGGAGCTCCTACAATGAGCAGTTCTTC.

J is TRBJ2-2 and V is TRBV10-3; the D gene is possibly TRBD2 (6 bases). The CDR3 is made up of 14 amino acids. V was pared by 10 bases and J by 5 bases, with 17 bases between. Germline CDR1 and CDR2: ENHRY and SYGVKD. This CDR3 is CATGEAGDTGELFF. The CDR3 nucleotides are TGTGCCACGGGGGAGGCAGGCGATACCGGGGAGCTGTTTTTT.

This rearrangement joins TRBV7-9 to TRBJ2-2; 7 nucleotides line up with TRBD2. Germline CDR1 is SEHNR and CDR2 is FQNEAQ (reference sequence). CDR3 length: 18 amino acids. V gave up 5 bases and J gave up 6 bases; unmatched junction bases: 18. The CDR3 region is CASSPRTSDPRRPGELFF. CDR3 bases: TGTGCCAGCAGCCCTCGGACTAGTGATCCCCGACGTCCCGGGGAGCTGTTTTTT.

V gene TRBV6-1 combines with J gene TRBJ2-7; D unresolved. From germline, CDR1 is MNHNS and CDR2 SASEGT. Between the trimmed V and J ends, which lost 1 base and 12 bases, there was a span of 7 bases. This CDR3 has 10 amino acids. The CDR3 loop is CASSEEQRYF. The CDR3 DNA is TGTGCCAGCAGTGAAGAGCAACGGTACTTC.

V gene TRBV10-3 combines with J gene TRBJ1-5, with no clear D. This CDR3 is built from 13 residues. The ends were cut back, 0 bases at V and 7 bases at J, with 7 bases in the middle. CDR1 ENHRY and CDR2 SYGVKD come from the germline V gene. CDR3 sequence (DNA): TGTGCCATCAGTGAGTCCGCGGGACAGCCCCAGCATTTT. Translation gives CAISESAGQPQHF.

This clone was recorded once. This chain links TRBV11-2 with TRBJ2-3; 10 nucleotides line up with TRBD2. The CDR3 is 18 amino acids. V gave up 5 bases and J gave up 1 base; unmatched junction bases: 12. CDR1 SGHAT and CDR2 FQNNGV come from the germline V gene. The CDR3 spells CASSPWASGSQGTDTQYF. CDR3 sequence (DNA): TGTGCCAGCAGCCCATGGGCTAGCGGGAGTCAGGGCACAGATACGCAGTATTTT.

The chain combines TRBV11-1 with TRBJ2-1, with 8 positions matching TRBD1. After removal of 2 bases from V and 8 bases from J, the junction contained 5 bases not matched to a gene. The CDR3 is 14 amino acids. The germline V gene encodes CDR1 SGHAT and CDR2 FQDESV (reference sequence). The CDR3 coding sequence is TGTGCCAGCAGCTTAACGACAGGGGTGGATGAGCAGTTCTTC. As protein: CASSLTTGVDEQFF.

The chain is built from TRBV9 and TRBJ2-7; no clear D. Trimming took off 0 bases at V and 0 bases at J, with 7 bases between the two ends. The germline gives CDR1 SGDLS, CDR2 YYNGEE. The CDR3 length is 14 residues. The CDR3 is CASSVGSSSYEQYF. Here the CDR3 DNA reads TGTGCCAGCAGCGTAGGCAGTTCCTCCTACGAGCAGTACTTC. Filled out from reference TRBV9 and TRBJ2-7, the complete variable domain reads DSGVTQTPKHLITATGQRVTLRCSPRSGDLSVYWYQQSLDQGLQFLIQYYNGEERAKGNILERFSAQQFPDLHSELNLSSLELGDSALYFCASSVGSSSYEQYFGPGTRLTVT.

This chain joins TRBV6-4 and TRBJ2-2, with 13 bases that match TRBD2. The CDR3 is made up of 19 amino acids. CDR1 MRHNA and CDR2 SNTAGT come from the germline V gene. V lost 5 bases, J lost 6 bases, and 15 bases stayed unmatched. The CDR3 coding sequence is TGTGCCAGCAGTCGGTTCTCGACGACTAGCGGGAGGACGGCCGGGGAGCTGTTTTTT. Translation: CASSRFSTTSGRTAGELFF.

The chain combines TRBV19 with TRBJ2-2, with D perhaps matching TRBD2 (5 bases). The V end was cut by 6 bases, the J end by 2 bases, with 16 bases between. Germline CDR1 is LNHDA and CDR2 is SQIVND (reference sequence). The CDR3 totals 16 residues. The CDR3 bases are TGTGCCAGTAGCCGAGAGAAAGGGAGAAACACCGGGGAGCTGTTTTTT. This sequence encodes CASSREKGRNTGELFF.

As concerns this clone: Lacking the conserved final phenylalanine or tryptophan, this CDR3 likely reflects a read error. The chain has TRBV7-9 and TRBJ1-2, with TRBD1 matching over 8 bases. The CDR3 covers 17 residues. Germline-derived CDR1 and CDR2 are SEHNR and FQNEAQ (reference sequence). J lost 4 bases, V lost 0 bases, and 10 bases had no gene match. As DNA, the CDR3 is TGTGCCAGCAGCTTAGCGGGATCCCGGGACAGGTTCTATGGCTACACCCTC. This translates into CASSLAGSRDRFYGYTL.

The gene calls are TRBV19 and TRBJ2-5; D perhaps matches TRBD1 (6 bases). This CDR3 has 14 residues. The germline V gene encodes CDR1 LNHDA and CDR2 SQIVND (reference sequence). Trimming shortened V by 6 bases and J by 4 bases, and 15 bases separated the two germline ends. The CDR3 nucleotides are TGTGCCAGTAGCACCCTACAGGGAGCAGAGACCCAGTACTTC. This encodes CASSTLQGAETQYF.

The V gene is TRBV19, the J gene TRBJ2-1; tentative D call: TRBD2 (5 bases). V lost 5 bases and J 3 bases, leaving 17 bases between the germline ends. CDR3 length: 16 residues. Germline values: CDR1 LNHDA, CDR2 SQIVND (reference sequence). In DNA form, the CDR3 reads TGTGCCAGTAGTTCGGCCCCCGGGGAACTCTACAATGAGCAGTTCTTC. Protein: CASSSAPGELYNEQFF. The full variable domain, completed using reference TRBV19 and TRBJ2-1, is DGGITQSPKYLFRKEGQNVTLSCEQNLNHDAMYWYRQDPGQGLRLIYYSQIVNDFQKGDIAEGYSVSREKKESFPLTVTSAQKNPTAFYLCASSSAPGELYNEQFFGPGTRLTVL.

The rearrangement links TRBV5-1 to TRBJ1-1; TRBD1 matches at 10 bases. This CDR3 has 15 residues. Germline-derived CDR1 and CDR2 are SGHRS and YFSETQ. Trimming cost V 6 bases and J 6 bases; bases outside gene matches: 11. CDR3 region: CASIPGQGSIAEAFF. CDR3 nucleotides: TGCGCCAGCATCCCGGGACAGGGGTCAATCGCTGAAGCTTTCTTT.

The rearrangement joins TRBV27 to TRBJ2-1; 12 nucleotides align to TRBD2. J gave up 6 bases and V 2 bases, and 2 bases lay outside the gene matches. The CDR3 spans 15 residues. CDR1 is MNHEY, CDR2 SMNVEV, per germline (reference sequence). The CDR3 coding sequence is TGTGCCAGCAGTTTAAGACTAGCGGGAGCCAATGAGCAGTTCTTC. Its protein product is CASSLRLAGANEQFF.

Here the CDR3 reads CASSGRQGGNTGELFF. Here the CDR3 DNA reads TGTGCCAGCAGTGGGCGACAGGGAGGAAACACCGGGGAGCTGTTTTTT. This chain connects TRBV25-1 to TRBJ2-2; possible D gene TRBD1, 7 bases. Germline-derived CDR1 and CDR2 are MGHDK and SYGVNS. The CDR3 is 16 amino acids. V was pared by 4 bases and J by 2 bases, with 14 bases between.

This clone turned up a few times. DNA of the CDR3: TGTGCCAGCTGCCGACTAGCGGGAGGCTACGAGCAGTACTTC. Protein sequence: CASCRLAGGYEQYF. V is TRBV28 and J is TRBJ2-7, with TRBD2 matching 13 bases. Trimming cost V 8 bases and J 3 bases; bases outside gene matches: 4. CDR1 is MDHEN, CDR2 SYDVKM, per germline. The length of the CDR3 is 14 residues.

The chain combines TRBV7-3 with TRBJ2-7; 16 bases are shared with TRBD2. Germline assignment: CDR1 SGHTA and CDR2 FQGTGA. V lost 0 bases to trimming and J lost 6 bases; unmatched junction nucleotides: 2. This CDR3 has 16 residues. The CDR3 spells CASSLTGTSGGAEQYF. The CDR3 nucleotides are TGTGCCAGCAGCTTAACGGGGACTAGCGGGGGGGCCGAGCAGTACTTC.

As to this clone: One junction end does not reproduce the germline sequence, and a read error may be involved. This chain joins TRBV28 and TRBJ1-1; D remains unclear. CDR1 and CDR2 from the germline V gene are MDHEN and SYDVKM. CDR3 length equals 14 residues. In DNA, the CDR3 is TGTGCCAGCAGTCCCCTAACCGAGAACGCTGAAGCTTTCTTT. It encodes CASSPLTENAEAFF.

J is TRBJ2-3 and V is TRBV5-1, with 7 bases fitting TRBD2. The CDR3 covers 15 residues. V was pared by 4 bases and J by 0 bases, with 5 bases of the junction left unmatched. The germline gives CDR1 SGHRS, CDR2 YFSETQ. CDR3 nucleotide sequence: TGCGCCAGCAGCCCTAGGACTAGAAGCACAGATACGCAGTATTTT. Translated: CASSPRTRSTDTQYF.

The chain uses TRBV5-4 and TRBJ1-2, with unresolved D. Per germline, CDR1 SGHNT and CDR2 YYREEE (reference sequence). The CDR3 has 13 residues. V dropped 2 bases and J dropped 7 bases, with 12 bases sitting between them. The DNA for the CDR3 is TGTGCCAGCAGCTTAGTCAGGTATGCTGGCTACACCTTC. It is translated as CASSLVRYAGYTF. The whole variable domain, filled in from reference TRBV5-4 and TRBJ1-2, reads ETGVTQSPTHLIKTRGQQVTLRCSSQSGHNTVSWYQQALGQGPQFIFQYYREEENGRGNFPPRFSGLQFPNYSSELNVNALELDDSALYLCASSLVRYAGYTFGSGTRLTVV.

CDR3: CASSAGQGFSYNEQFF. The DNA for the CDR3 is TGTGCCAGCAGTGCGGGACAGGGTTTCTCCTACAATGAGCAGTTCTTC. The chain has TRBV2 and TRBJ2-1; TRBD1 matches at 9 bases. V was clipped by 4 bases and J by 0 bases; unmatched bases: 4. The CDR3 has 16 amino acids. The germline V gene has CDR1 SNHLY and CDR2 FYNNEI.

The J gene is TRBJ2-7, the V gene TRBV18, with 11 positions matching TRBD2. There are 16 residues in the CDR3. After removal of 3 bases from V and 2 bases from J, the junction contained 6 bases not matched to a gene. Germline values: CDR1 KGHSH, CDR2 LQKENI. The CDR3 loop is CASSPTSGGQTYEQYF. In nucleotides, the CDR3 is TGTGCCAGCTCACCTACTAGCGGGGGCCAGACCTACGAGCAGTACTTC.

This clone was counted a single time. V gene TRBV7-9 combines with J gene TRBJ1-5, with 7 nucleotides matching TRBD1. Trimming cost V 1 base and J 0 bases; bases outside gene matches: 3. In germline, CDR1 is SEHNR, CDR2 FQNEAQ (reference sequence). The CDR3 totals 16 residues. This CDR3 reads CASSLDGTVSNQPQHF. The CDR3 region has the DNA TGTGCCAGCAGCTTAGACGGGACAGTTAGCAATCAGCCCCAGCATTTT.

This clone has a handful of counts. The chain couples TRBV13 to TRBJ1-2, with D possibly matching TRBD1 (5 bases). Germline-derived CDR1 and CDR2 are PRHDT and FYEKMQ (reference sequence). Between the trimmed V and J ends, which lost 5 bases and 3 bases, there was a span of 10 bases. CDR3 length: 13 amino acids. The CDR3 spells CASSQGTHYGYTF. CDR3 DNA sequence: TGTGCCAGCAGCCAGGGAACCCACTATGGCTACACCTTC. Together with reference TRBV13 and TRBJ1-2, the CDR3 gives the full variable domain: AAGVIQSPRHLIKEKRETATLKCYPIPRHDTVYWYQQGPGQDPQFLISFYEKMQSDKGSIPDRFSAQQFSDYHSELNMSSLELGDSALYFCASSQGTHYGYTFGSGTRLTVV.